A single sample gave rise to the 9 T cell receptor beta chains below, sequenced in a study of response to subunit inactivated influenza vaccine. Via MiXCR, TCRdb re-called the RT-PCR reads, giving one row per CDR3 protein. The data contain a few hundred thousand distinct CDR3 sequences, approximately 15% of them singletons. The material was PBMCs from blood, obtained about 12 days after vaccination. Receptors were obtained from a man aged 45-65 years who received an inactivated influenza vaccine.

This clonotype was detected a few times. This chain links TRBV24-1 with TRBJ2-1; 11 bases agree with TRBD2. The CDR3 loop spans 15 amino acids. The V gene's germline CDR1 is KGHDR and CDR2 SFDVKD. The trim removed 8 bases at V and 6 bases at J, leaving 8 bases unmatched. In nucleotides, the CDR3 is TGTGCCACCAACTCCGGGACTAGCGGCTCCAATGAGCAGTTCTTC. Amino acids: CATNSGTSGSNEQFF.

The V and J genes are TRBV18 and TRBJ2-5; TRBD2 aligns across 10 bases. Germline V CDR1 and CDR2: KGHSH, LQKENI. The CDR3 totals 15 residues. The V gene end was trimmed by 3 bases and the J gene end by 4 bases; junction bases not matched to a gene: 5. CDR3 protein: CASSPSSGSRETQYF. The CDR3 DNA is TGTGCCAGCTCACCGTCTAGCGGGAGTCGAGAGACCCAGTACTTC.

The genes are TRBV5-1 and TRBJ2-5, with TRBD1 as a possible D gene (5 bases). This CDR3 comprises 12 residues. Trimming left V 8 bases short and J 2 bases short, with 10 bases between. Germline lookup yields CDR1 SGHRS and CDR2 YFSETQ. The CDR3 nucleotides read TGCGCCAGTGCACAGGCGCAAGAGACCCAGTACTTC. Amino acid sequence: CASAQAQETQYF.

This clonotype was picked up a small number of times. This chain joins TRBV12-3 or TRBV12-4 and TRBJ2-7, with D possibly matching TRBD1 (6 bases). Trimming shortened V by 8 bases and J by 2 bases, and 10 bases separated the two germline ends. CDR3 size: 12 residues. CDR3 protein: CASGRQAYEQYF. CDR3 nucleotides: TGTGCCAGCGGGCGACAGGCCTACGAGCAGTACTTC.

The V and J genes are TRBV5-5 and TRBJ2-3; TRBD2 aligns across 13 bases. Looked up from germline, CDR1 is SGHKS and CDR2 is YYEKEE (reference sequence). The CDR3 length is 16 residues. Trimming removed 4 bases from V and 2 bases from J; junction bases left unmatched: 4. The CDR3, as DNA: TGTGCCAGCAGCGGAGGACTAGCGGGAGCCACAGATACGCAGTATTTT. Its translation: CASSGGLAGATDTQYF.

J is TRBJ2-3 and V is TRBV6-2 or TRBV6-3, with D hard to call. In germline, CDR1 is MNHEY, CDR2 SVGEGT. V was cut by 6 bases and J by 3 bases, with 13 bases left in between. This CDR3 contains 14 residues. The CDR3, as DNA: TGTGCCAGCAGACTTGAGAAGTTAACAGATACGCAGTATTTT. Its translation: CASRLEKLTDTQYF.

This clonotype was seen more than once but under ten times. The V call is TRBV3-1, the J call TRBJ2-3; D is uncertain. V dropped 3 bases and J dropped 5 bases, with 18 bases sitting between them. Germline lookup yields CDR1 LGHDT and CDR2 YNNKEL (reference sequence). The CDR3 has 16 residues. The CDR3 here is CASSHLSKGFGDTQYF. The DNA for the CDR3 is TGTGCCAGCAGCCACTTATCAAAGGGTTTTGGAGATACGCAGTATTTT.

This sequence joins TRBV27 and TRBJ1-6; no definite D call. The CDR3 contains 12 residues. The V end lost 6 bases, the J end lost 11 bases, and 11 bases lay between the germline ends. Germline V gene lookup returns CDR1 MNHEY and CDR2 SMNVEV (reference sequence). CDR3 sequence (DNA): TGTGCCAGCAGAGCTCTCAAGGCACCCCTCCACTTT. Translating it yields CASRALKAPLHF.

The chain employs TRBV20-1 and TRBJ2-3; TRBD2 agrees at 7 bases. Losses at the gene ends were 5 bases for V and 4 bases for J; bases not matched to a gene: 12. Germline CDR1 DFQATT, CDR2 SNEGSKA (reference sequence). This CDR3 comprises 15 residues. DNA for the CDR3: TGCAGTGCTGGAGTCGGGGGGAGCTTCGCAGATACGCAGTATTTT. Translating it yields CSAGVGGSFADTQYF.